These 11 T cell receptor beta chains originate from one sample sequenced in a study of control samples from healthy donors and cancer patients. Assay used: immunoSEQ multiplex PCR; TCRdb lists only in-frame clones, some missing. The table lists 130,000 or so clones, roughly 90% of them singletons, with roughly 3.2% in the top ten. Sequenced material: blood. All receptors come from a man aged 50 to 60 in good health.

The chain uses TRBV5-4 and TRBJ2-2; D unclear. Germline V gene sequence: CDR1 SGHNT, CDR2 YYREEE (reference sequence). Trimming removed 4 bases at V and 3 bases at J, with 4 bases between. CDR3 length equals 12 residues. The CDR3 spells CASSTYTGELFF. The CDR3 DNA is TGTGCCAGCAGCACTTACACCGGGGAGCTGTTTTTT.

The genes are TRBV2 and TRBJ1-4; possible D gene TRBD1, 6 bases. V was trimmed by 6 bases and J by 5 bases, leaving 16 bases between them. Germline V lookup: CDR1 SNHLY, CDR2 FYNNEI. This CDR3 has 15 amino acids. For the CDR3, the DNA is TGTGCCAGCAGCCCTACCGGGACACAAAATGAAAAACTGTTTTTT. Translation: CASSPTGTQNEKLFF.

The chain links TRBV28 to TRBJ2-1, with TRBD2 as a possible D gene (6 bases). This CDR3 contains 16 residues. V was pared by 5 bases and J by 5 bases, with 19 bases between. Germline V gene data show CDR1 as MDHEN and CDR2 as SYDVKM. The CDR3 protein is CASSPLGGRNNNEQFF. The CDR3 DNA sequence: TGTGCCAGCAGTCCTCTTGGGGGGAGGAATAACAATGAGCAGTTCTTC.

The chain recombines TRBV7-8 with TRBJ1-2, with D perhaps matching TRBD1 (6 bases). Germline V gene lookup returns CDR1 SGHVS and CDR2 FQNEAQ. The CDR3 spans 17 residues. Trimming pared 2 bases from V and 7 bases from J, leaving 23 bases between. DNA for the CDR3: TGTGCCAGCAGCTTAAATCACGGGGGCGCTTCAGGTGGTGGCTACACCTTC. Amino acids: CASSLNHGGASGGGYTF.

The chain couples TRBV5-8 to TRBJ1-5; 8 bases fit TRBD1. The CDR3 totals 13 residues. Germline CDR1 is SGHTS and CDR2 is YDEGEE. J lost 6 bases, V lost 4 bases, and 3 bases had no gene match. CDR3: CASSRDRGQPQHF. The DNA of the CDR3 is TGTGCCAGCAGCCGTGACAGGGGTCAGCCCCAGCATTTT. The variable domain in full, completed from reference TRBV5-8 and TRBJ1-5, reads EAGVTQSPTHLIKTRGQQATLRCSPISGHTSVYWYQQALGLGLQFLLWYDEGEERNRGNFPPRFSGRQFPNYSSELNVNALELEDSALYLCASSRDRGQPQHFGDGTRLSIL.

V is TRBV9 and J is TRBJ1-6, with 7 nucleotides matching TRBD1. The CDR3 consists of 15 residues. Germline lookup yields CDR1 SGDLS and CDR2 YYNGEE. Losses at the gene ends were 5 bases for V and 3 bases for J; bases not matched to a gene: 5. The CDR3 bases are TGTGCCAGCAGTGATAACAGGGGCTATAATTCACCCCTCCACTTT. This encodes CASSDNRGYNSPLHF.

The chain recombines TRBV11-2 with TRBJ1-1; perhaps TRBD1 as D (5 bases). Germline CDR1 SGHAT, CDR2 FQNNGV. CDR3 size: 14 residues. V lost 3 bases to trimming and J lost 3 bases, with 11 bases between them. The CDR3 loop is CASSFRDRHTEAFF. CDR3 DNA: TGTGCCAGCAGCTTCCGGGACCGACACACTGAAGCTTTCTTT.

The rearrangement uses TRBV9 and TRBJ2-1; 7 positions agree with TRBD1. CDR1 and CDR2 (germline): SGDLS, YYNGEE. The CDR3 length is 12 residues. V lost 5 bases and J lost 6; bases outside the gene matches: 2. For the CDR3, the DNA is TGTGCCAGCAGGGGACAGACCAATGAGCAGTTCTTC. Residues: CASRGQTNEQFF.

This clone was counted a single time. The J gene is TRBJ1-2, the V gene TRBV30, with D possibly matching TRBD1 (5 bases). V was shortened by 0 bases and J by 1 base, with 12 bases between the two germline ends. The CDR3 runs 15 residues. Germline assignment: CDR1 GTSNPN and CDR2 SVGIG (reference sequence). In nucleotides, the CDR3 is TGTGCCTGGAGTGTACGGGGCAGAGTTAACTATGGCTACACCTTC. Its translation is CAWSVRGRVNYGYTF.

The chain uses TRBV24-1 and TRBJ2-3; D gene unclear. V dropped 4 bases and J dropped 5 bases, with 15 bases sitting between them. The CDR3 is 15 amino acids. The germline V gene encodes CDR1 KGHDR and CDR2 SFDVKD. Here the CDR3 DNA reads TGTGCCACCAGTGAACACAAGGACGCAAAAGATACGCAGTATTTT. This encodes CATSEHKDAKDTQYF.

This chain uses TRBV5-1 with TRBJ1-1; no firm D call. V gave up 0 bases and J gave up 2 bases, with 14 bases separating them. Looked up from germline, CDR1 is SGHRS and CDR2 is YFSETQ. This CDR3 contains 16 residues. CDR3 region: CASSLDGDGVNTEAFF. CDR3 sequence (DNA): TGCGCCAGCAGCTTGGATGGGGATGGAGTTAACACTGAAGCTTTCTTT.